The rows below give T cell receptor beta chains drawn from one sample of a study of blood T cell repertoires in COVID-19. Clones were read by immunoSEQ multiplex PCR, and TCRdb kept only the in-frame ones, dropping some. The sample holds around 220,000 clones, approximately 79% seen once. The material sequenced was peripheral blood. Receptor source: a woman older than 75 with active or convalescent COVID-19. Each CDR3 is given with its conserved first and last residue. Each record gives: CDR3 protein, CDR3 DNA, D gene, clone size, J gene, V gene. The D gene is left open where the match is weak. Clone size is given for some rows only: seen once, a few or many times, or a class if the clone is expanded.

CAWSTKAAGTDTQYF | TGTGCCTGGAGTACGAAAGCGGCCGGAACAGATACGCAGTATTTT | . | . | TRBJ2-3 | TRBV30
CSVRIRGAILTSTDTQYF | TGCAGCGTCCGAATACGTGGGGCGATCCTTACTAGCACAGATACGCAGTATTTT | . | . | TRBJ2-3 | TRBV29-1
CATSDQRQGGNTIYF | TGTGCCACCAGTGACCAAAGACAGGGCGGAAACACCATATATTTT | TRBD1 | once | TRBJ1-3 | TRBV24-1
CASSPRTSRSTDTQYF | TGTGCCAGCTCACCCAGGACTAGCAGGAGCACAGATACGCAGTATTTT | TRBD2 | . | TRBJ2-3 | TRBV18
CASSSPPGRGGGNEQFF | TGTGCCAGCAGCTCCCCCCCTGGGCGCGGGGGTGGGAATGAGCAGTTCTTC | TRBD2 | . | TRBJ2-1 | TRBV7-9
CASKGTGGSPLHF | TGTGCCAGCAAGGGGACAGGCGGATCACCCCTCCACTTT | TRBD1 | . | TRBJ1-6 | TRBV2
CASSYTDRNSPLHF | TGTGCCAGCAGTTACACGGACAGGAATTCACCCCTCCACTTT | TRBD1 | . | TRBJ1-6 | TRBV6-5
CASSPPQAVGITDTQYF | TGTGCCAGCAGCCCACCCCAGGCTGTCGGGATCACAGATACGCAGTATTTT | . | . | TRBJ2-3 | TRBV7-9
CAISDSGGASPLHF | TGTGCCATCAGTGACTCAGGGGGTGCTTCACCCCTCCACTTT | TRBD1 | . | TRBJ1-6 | TRBV10-3
CASSSGNNYGYTF | TGTGCCAGCAGCTCCGGGAACAACTATGGCTACACCTTC | . | . | TRBJ1-2 | TRBV28
CASSPDSGARNYGYTF | TGTGCCAGCTCACCCGATTCAGGGGCGCGGAACTATGGCTACACCTTC | . | . | TRBJ1-2 | TRBV18
CASSQFGGRANTEAFF | TGTGCCAGCAGCCAATTTGGGGGCAGGGCTAACACTGAAGCTTTCTTT | . | . | TRBJ1-1 | TRBV3-1/TRBV3-2
CASSHVGRGLPSYNSPLHF | TGCGCCAGCAGTCATGTTGGCAGGGGCCTTCCCTCCTATAATTCACCCCTCCACTTT | . | once | TRBJ1-6 | TRBV23-1
CATSRDWTDLNTEAFF | TGTGCCACCAGCAGAGATTGGACAGACCTGAACACTGAAGCTTTCTTT | . | . | TRBJ1-1 | TRBV15
CASSTLANEQFF | TGTGCCAGTAGTACGCTAGCCAATGAGCAGTTCTTC | . | . | TRBJ2-1 | TRBV19
CASSSTGGYTEAFF | TGTGCCAGCAGTTCAACAGGGGGTTACACTGAAGCTTTCTTT | TRBD1 | . | TRBJ1-1 | TRBV28
CASSQSGTGGTYEQYF | TGTGCCAGCTCACAGTCCGGGACAGGGGGGACCTACGAGCAGTACTTC | TRBD1 | once | TRBJ2-7 | TRBV18
CASSPSGVFDTEAFF | TGCGCCAGCAGCCCATCAGGGGTTTTCGACACTGAAGCTTTCTTT | . | few | TRBJ1-1 | TRBV5-1
CASSITGGTEAFF | TGCGCCAGCAGCATTACAGGGGGCACTGAAGCTTTCTTT | TRBD1 | . | TRBJ1-1 | TRBV5-1
CASSFPLTGTGNEKLFF | TGTGCCAGCAGTTTCCCCCTTACCGGGACAGGGAATGAAAAACTGTTTTTT | TRBD1 | . | TRBJ1-4 | TRBV28
CASTGNQPQHF | TGTGCCAGCACTGGCAATCAGCCCCAGCATTTT | . | . | TRBJ1-5 | TRBV28
CASSYGSSGRAHEQYF | TGTGCCAGCAGTTACGGTTCCAGCGGGAGGGCCCACGAGCAGTACTTC | TRBD2 | few | TRBJ2-7 | TRBV6-5
CASSLDQSTDTQYF | TGCGCCAGCAGCTTGGACCAGAGCACAGATACGCAGTATTTT | . | once | TRBJ2-3 | TRBV5-1
CASSRQIQETQYF | TGTGCCAGCAGCCGACAGATACAAGAGACCCAGTACTTC | . | . | TRBJ2-5 | TRBV7-2
CASSLAQGDSYEQYF | TGTGCCAGCAGCTTAGCACAGGGGGATTCCTACGAGCAGTACTTC | TRBD1 | . | TRBJ2-7 | TRBV7-8
CASRRLAGNTGELFF | TGTGCCAGCAGGAGACTAGCGGGAAACACCGGGGAGCTGTTTTTT | TRBD2 | . | TRBJ2-2 | TRBV28
CATKLAGADTQYF | TGTGCCACCAAACTAGCGGGAGCAGATACGCAGTATTTT | TRBD2 | . | TRBJ2-3 | TRBV24-1
CAWSVQGRLETQYF | TGTGCCTGGAGTGTTCAGGGGCGGTTGGAGACCCAGTACTTC | . | . | TRBJ2-5 | TRBV30
CASSPLGTSGLAKNIQYF | TGTGCCAGCAGTCCTCTCGGGACTAGCGGGTTGGCCAAAAACATTCAGTACTTC | TRBD2 | . | TRBJ2-4 | TRBV27
CASRQGAGYNEQFF | TGTGCTAGTCGGCAGGGGGCCGGATACAATGAGCAGTTCTTC | TRBD1 | . | TRBJ2-1 | TRBV12-5
CATSVAGLYNEQFF | TGTGCCACCAGTGTAGCGGGGCTCTACAATGAGCAGTTCTTC | TRBD2 | . | TRBJ2-1 | TRBV24-1
CASSVSLTSGGAYTAGELFF | TGTGCCAGCAGCGTTTCCTTGACTAGCGGGGGAGCCTACACTGCCGGGGAGCTGTTTTTT | TRBD2 | . | TRBJ2-2 | TRBV9
CASSSRLAESYEQYF | TGTGCCAGCAGCTCCCGACTAGCGGAATCCTACGAGCAGTACTTC | TRBD2 | . | TRBJ2-7 | TRBV11-2
CASSQGTSGGSTGTDTQYF | TGCGCCAGCAGCCAAGGTACGAGCGGGGGGTCGACTGGCACAGATACGCAGTATTTT | TRBD2 | once | TRBJ2-3 | TRBV4-1
CATSDLEGTGSTGELFF | TGTGCCACCAGTGATTTGGAGGGGACAGGGAGCACCGGGGAGCTGTTTTTT | TRBD1 | . | TRBJ2-2 | TRBV24-1
CASSLPGGKNTEAFF | TGCGCCAGCAGCTTGCCAGGGGGCAAGAACACTGAAGCTTTCTTT | TRBD1 | few | TRBJ1-1 | TRBV5-1
CASRGSGTEAFF | TGTGCCAGCAGGGGGTCGGGGACTGAAGCTTTCTTT | . | . | TRBJ1-1 | TRBV6-5
CASRPGTGAGEQYF | TGTGCCAGCAGACCTGGGACTGGAGCGGGGGAGCAGTACTTC | TRBD2 | once | TRBJ2-7 | TRBV6-4
CATGQGGDSPLHF | TGTGCCACCGGACAGGGAGGTGATTCACCCCTCCACTTT | TRBD1 | . | TRBJ1-6 | TRBV6-5
CANGQLSNQPQHF | TGTGCCAACGGACAGCTTAGCAATCAGCCCCAGCATTTT | . | . | TRBJ1-5 | TRBV6-4
CASSSGQGGYTF | TGTGCCAGCAGCTCCGGGCAGGGAGGCTACACCTTC | . | once | TRBJ1-2 | TRBV12-3/TRBV12-4
CASSQLIRDRHNTEAFF | TGTGCCAGCAGCCAACTAATACGGGACAGGCACAACACTGAAGCTTTCTTT | TRBD1 | . | TRBJ1-1 | TRBV3-1/TRBV3-2
CASSSRDTMNTEAFF | TGTGCCAGTAGTTCCCGGGACACCATGAACACTGAAGCTTTCTTT | . | . | TRBJ1-1 | TRBV19
CASSLWTGPHEQYF | TGCGCCAGCAGCTTATGGACAGGGCCCCACGAGCAGTACTTC | TRBD1 | . | TRBJ2-7 | TRBV5-1
CASSYSGETNTEAFF | TGTGCCAGCAGTTACTCAGGGGAAACGAACACTGAAGCTTTCTTT | . | . | TRBJ1-1 | TRBV6-5
CASSTPITMASYEQYF | TGTGCCAGTAGTACACCCATAACCATGGCCTCCTACGAGCAGTACTTC | . | . | TRBJ2-7 | TRBV19
CASSYTGGQVQPQHF | TGTGCCAGCAGCTACACAGGGGGCCAGGTTCAGCCCCAGCATTTT | TRBD1 | . | TRBJ1-5 | TRBV5-6
CASRRLEVTDTQYF | TGTGCCAGCAGAAGGCTCGAGGTCACAGATACGCAGTATTTT | . | . | TRBJ2-3 | TRBV2